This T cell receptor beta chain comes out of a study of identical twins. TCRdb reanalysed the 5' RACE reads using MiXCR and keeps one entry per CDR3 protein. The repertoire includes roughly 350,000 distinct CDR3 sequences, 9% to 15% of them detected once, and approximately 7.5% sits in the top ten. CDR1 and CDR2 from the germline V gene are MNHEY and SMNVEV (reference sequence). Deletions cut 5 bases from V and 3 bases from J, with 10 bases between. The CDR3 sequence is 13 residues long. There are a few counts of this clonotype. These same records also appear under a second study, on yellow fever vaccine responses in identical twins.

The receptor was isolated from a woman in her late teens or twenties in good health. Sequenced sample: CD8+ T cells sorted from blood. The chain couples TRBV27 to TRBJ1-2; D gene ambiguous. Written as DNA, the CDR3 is TGTGCCAGCAGTCTCGGACGGGACTATGGCTACACCTTC. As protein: CASSLGRDYGYTF.